A selection of T cell receptor beta chains follows, all from one sample in a study of human T cells and chemical hapten exposure. TCRdb re-called the RACE reads through MiXCR, storing one row per CDR3 protein. The sample records 350,000 to 400,000 distinct CDR3 sequences, about 6.9% being singletons. The sequenced sample was whole blood, obtained in connection with sensitization to the hapten diphenylcyclopropenone (DPC). These receptors all come from a woman between 18 and 29 years old with alopecia areata. Some clones in this sample may be carry-over from other donors' samples. CDR3s include the opening cysteine and the closing phenylalanine or tryptophan. A D gene is named only where the DNA matches it firmly. Clone size appears in some rows only: once, few, many, or a class for an expanded clone.

d_call | clone_size | j_call | v_call | cdr3_aa | cdr3_nt
TRBD1 | . | TRBJ1-6 | TRBV4-1 | CASSQDSFPGTGSSYNSPLHF | TGCGCCAGCAGCCAAGATTCCTTTCCCGGGACAGGGAGCTCCTATAATTCACCCCTCCACTTT
. | few | TRBJ2-3 | TRBV18 | CASSEGHTDTQYF | TGTGCCAGCTCGGAGGGGCACACAGATACGCAGTATTTT
. | many | TRBJ1-6 | TRBV4-2 | CASSQEGTPDDSPLHF | TGTGCCAGCAGCCAAGAGGGGACTCCGGACGATTCACCCCTCCACTTT
. | . | TRBJ2-1 | TRBV29-1 | CSVEQGLGPINEQFF | TGCAGCGTTGAACAAGGCCTAGGCCCAATTAATGAGCAGTTCTTC
. | few | TRBJ1-4 | TRBV18 | CASSPRRNNEKLFF | TGTGCCAGCTCACCGCGAAGGAATAATGAAAAACTGTTTTTT
. | many | TRBJ1-2 | TRBV7-2 | CASRTGTPPRGYTF | TGTGCCAGCAGGACCGGGACTCCCCCAAGGGGCTACACCTTC
. | many | TRBJ2-3 | TRBV12-3/TRBV12-4 | CASSPRDPGRDTQYF | TGTGCCAGCAGCCCCCGGGATCCCGGACGGGATACGCAGTATTTT
. | few | TRBJ2-5 | TRBV5-5 | CASSLESYYQETQYF | TGTGCCAGCAGCTTGGAGTCATATTACCAAGAGACCCAGTACTTC
. | many | TRBJ1-2 | TRBV20-1 | CSAREGTRLDYGYTF | TGCAGTGCTAGAGAGGGGACCCGATTGGACTATGGCTACACCTTC
. | many | TRBJ1-6 | TRBV5-1 | CASSFDGSPLHF | TGCGCCAGCAGCTTTGACGGTTCACCCCTCCACTTT
. | few | TRBJ2-7 | TRBV6-6 | CASSYWSTASSYEQYF | TGTGCCAGCAGTTACTGGAGTACCGCTTCCTCCTACGAGCAGTACTTC
. | . | TRBJ2-7 | TRBV6-5 | CASSPEQGGYEQYF | TGTGCCAGCAGCCCCGAACAGGGAGGGTACGAGCAGTACTTC
TRBD1 | few | TRBJ2-6 | TRBV10-3 | CAAQGGSGANVLTF | TGTGCCGCACAGGGGGGCTCTGGGGCCAACGTCCTGACTTTC
. | many | TRBJ1-2 | TRBV6-5 | CASSYSQGYGYTF | TGTGCCAGCAGTTACTCACAGGGCTATGGCTACACCTTC
TRBD2 | . | TRBJ2-3 | TRBV6-2/TRBV6-3 | CASSYSSGGAVDTQYF | TGTGCCAGCAGTTACTCGAGCGGGGGGGCCGTAGATACGCAGTATTTT
TRBD1 | few | TRBJ2-2 | TRBV6-1 | CASSDGPGQGTGELFF | TGTGCCAGCAGTGACGGACCGGGACAGGGCACCGGGGAGCTGTTTTTT
. | few | TRBJ2-3 | TRBV5-1 | CASSLELSDTQYF | TGCGCCAGCAGCTTGGAGTTGTCAGATACGCAGTATTTT
. | . | TRBJ1-1 | TRBV5-5 | CASSLDWVNTEAFF | TGTGCCAGCAGCTTGGATTGGGTGAACACTGAAGCTTTCTTT
. | many | TRBJ2-7 | TRBV6-5 | CASRAGAGYEQYF | TGTGCCAGCAGGGCCGGGGCCGGCTACGAGCAGTACTTC
TRBD2 | . | TRBJ2-3 | TRBV6-5 | CASSPLAGYTDTQYF | TGTGCCAGCAGTCCACTAGCGGGGTACACAGATACGCAGTATTTT
. | few | TRBJ1-1 | TRBV2 | CASSGEKNTEAFF | TGTGCCAGCAGCGGTGAAAAGAACACTGAAGCTTTCTTT
TRBD1 | few | TRBJ2-7 | TRBV7-9 | CASSLEWDSLTYEQYF | TGTGCCAGCAGCTTAGAATGGGACAGCCTTACCTACGAGCAGTACTTC
TRBD1 | . | TRBJ2-5 | TRBV29-1 | CSVTGQGGEETQYF | TGCAGCGTGACGGGACAGGGGGGAGAAGAGACCCAGTACTTC
. | . | TRBJ2-1 | TRBV6-4 | CANPGRTSYNEQFF | TGTGCCAACCCCGGACGTACCTCCTACAATGAGCAGTTCTTC
. | . | TRBJ2-2 | TRBV4-2 | CASSPRVVSGELFF | TGTGCCAGCAGCCCGCGAGTGGTCTCCGGGGAGCTGTTTTTT
. | . | TRBJ1-5 | TRBV19 | CASSIDLDQPQHF | TGTGCCAGTAGTATAGACCTGGATCAGCCCCAGCATTTT
TRBD2 | few | TRBJ2-5 | TRBV4-2 | CASSPQSGGEETQYF | TGTGCCAGCAGCCCACAGAGCGGGGGGGAAGAGACCCAGTACTTC
TRBD1 | few | TRBJ2-1 | TRBV7-3 | CASSVDRGNEQFF | TGTGCCAGCAGCGTAGACAGGGGAAATGAGCAGTTCTTC
. | . | TRBJ1-5 | TRBV28 | CASSLHTAGQPQHF | TGTGCCAGCAGTCTACACACTGCCGGTCAGCCCCAGCATTTT
TRBD1 | few | TRBJ2-7 | TRBV20-1 | CSAGQGTPTYEQYF | TGCAGTGCTGGACAGGGAACCCCGACCTACGAGCAGTACTTC
. | many | TRBJ2-3 | TRBV7-8 | CASSSPPGRTEDTQYF | TGTGCCAGCAGCTCCCCGCCCGGACGCACGGAAGATACGCAGTATTTT
. | few | TRBJ2-7 | TRBV6-5 | CASRPRGARYEQYF | TGTGCCAGCAGACCCCGAGGAGCCCGATACGAGCAGTACTTC
. | many | TRBJ1-6 | TRBV5-6 | CASSLKGADSPLHF | TGTGCCAGCAGCTTGAAAGGGGCGGATTCACCCCTCCACTTT
TRBD2 | . | TRBJ2-1 | TRBV12-3/TRBV12-4 | CASSRDTKRLAGNYNEQFF | TGTGCCAGCAGTAGGGACACCAAAAGACTAGCGGGAAACTACAATGAGCAGTTCTTC
. | . | TRBJ2-3 | TRBV5-1 | CASSILADFTDTQYF | TGCGCCAGCAGCATACTTGCAGACTTCACAGATACGCAGTATTTT
TRBD1 | . | TRBJ2-5 | TRBV11-3 | CASSSRQGKETQYF | TGTGCCAGCAGCTCGCGACAGGGCAAGGAGACCCAGTACTTC
TRBD1 | many | TRBJ1-1 | TRBV7-2 | CASSFTTGTNTEAFF | TGTGCCAGCAGTTTTACGACAGGGACGAACACTGAAGCTTTCTTT
. | few | TRBJ2-5 | TRBV5-1 | CASSGTGGATETQYF | TGCGCCAGCAGCGGAACAGGTGGAGCCACGGAGACCCAGTACTTC
. | many | TRBJ1-6 | TRBV20-1 | CSAREGNSPLHF | TGCAGTGCTAGAGAAGGGAATTCACCCCTCCACTTT
. | few | TRBJ2-7 | TRBV20-1 | CSARPGFSYEQYF | TGCAGTGCTAGACCGGGGTTCTCCTACGAGCAGTACTTC
. | many | TRBJ2-2 | TRBV6-5 | CASTGRFDPGELFF | TGTGCCAGCACAGGGCGTTTTGATCCCGGGGAGCTGTTTTTT
TRBD2 | many | TRBJ2-3 | TRBV20-1 | CSAKGLAETSTDTQYF | TGCAGTGCTAAGGGACTAGCGGAGACGAGCACAGATACGCAGTATTTT
. | few | TRBJ1-1 | TRBV5-6 | CASSLERWMPGWAEAFF | TGTGCCAGCAGCTTGGAGCGGTGGATGCCGGGATGGGCTGAAGCTTTCTTT
TRBD1 | . | TRBJ1-2 | TRBV28 | CASTDAGTGIVWGYTF | TGTGCCAGCACCGACGCCGGGACAGGGATTGTTTGGGGCTACACCTTC
. | few | TRBJ2-1 | TRBV14 | CASSPFGGPIHNEQFF | TGTGCCAGCAGCCCGTTCGGGGGGCCAATCCACAATGAGCAGTTCTTC
TRBD1 | many | TRBJ1-6 | TRBV12-3/TRBV12-4 | CASSPRQGNSPLHF | TGTGCCAGCAGCCCACGACAGGGAAACTCACCCCTCCACTTT
. | many | TRBJ1-5 | TRBV20-1 | CSATMGDQPQHF | TGCAGTGCTACGATGGGGGATCAGCCCCAGCATTTT
. | few | TRBJ1-5 | TRBV20-1 | CSAWNSYSNQPQHF | TGCAGTGCTTGGAACAGCTATAGCAATCAGCCCCAGCATTTT
TRBD1 | . | TRBJ1-6 | TRBV9 | CASSVADRDNSPLHF | TGTGCCAGCAGCGTAGCGGACAGGGACAATTCACCCCTCCACTTT